The clone carrying this T cell receptor beta chain was counted between two and nine times. This CDR3 comprises 15 residues. The J segment lost 3 bases and the V segment lost 7 bases, leaving 8 bases of the junction unmatched. With a J-beta primer mix and a sample-barcoded 5' primer, a second PCR ran about 7 to 11 cycles. Carrying 12 random nucleotides, a template-switch adaptor labeled each individual cDNA molecule. TCRdb passed the 5' RACE reads through MiXCR, listing each CDR3 protein once. This sample carries roughly 800,000 distinct CDR3 sequences, roughly 26% of them seen once, and the ten largest clones take around 3%. This specimen belongs to a study of blood T cells in healthy people across ages. These data were also filed under a second study, of T cells of mothers and their children.

This TCR came from a boy between 5 and 17 years old in good health. The V gene is TRBV12-3 or TRBV12-4, the J gene TRBJ1-5; 8 bases agree with TRBD1. The sample consisted of blood. The CDR3 sequence is CASTGDRPFNQPQHF. The CDR3 nucleotides read TGTGCCAGCACTGGGGACAGGCCTTTCAATCAGCCCCAGCATTTT.